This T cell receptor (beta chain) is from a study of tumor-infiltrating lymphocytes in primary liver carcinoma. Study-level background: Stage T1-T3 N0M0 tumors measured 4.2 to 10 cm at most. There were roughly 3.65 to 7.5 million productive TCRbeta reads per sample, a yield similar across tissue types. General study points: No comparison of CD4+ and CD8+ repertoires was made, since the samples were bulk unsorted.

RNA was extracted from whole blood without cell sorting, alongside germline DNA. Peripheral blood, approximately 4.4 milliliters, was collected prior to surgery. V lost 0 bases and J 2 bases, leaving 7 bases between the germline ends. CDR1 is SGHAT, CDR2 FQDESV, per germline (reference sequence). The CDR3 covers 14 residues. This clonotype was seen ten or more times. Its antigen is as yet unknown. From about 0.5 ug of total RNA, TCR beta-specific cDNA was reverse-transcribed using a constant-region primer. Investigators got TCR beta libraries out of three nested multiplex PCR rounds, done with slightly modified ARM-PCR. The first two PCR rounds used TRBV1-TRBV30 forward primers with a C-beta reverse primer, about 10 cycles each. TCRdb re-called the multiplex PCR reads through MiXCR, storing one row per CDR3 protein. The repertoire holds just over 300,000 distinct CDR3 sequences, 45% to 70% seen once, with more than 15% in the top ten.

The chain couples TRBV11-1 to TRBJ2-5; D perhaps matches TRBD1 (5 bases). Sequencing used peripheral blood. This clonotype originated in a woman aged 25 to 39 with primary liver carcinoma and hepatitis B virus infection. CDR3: CASSLAGQQETQYF. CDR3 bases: TGTGCCAGCAGCTTAGCGGGGCAACAAGAGACCCAGTACTTC.